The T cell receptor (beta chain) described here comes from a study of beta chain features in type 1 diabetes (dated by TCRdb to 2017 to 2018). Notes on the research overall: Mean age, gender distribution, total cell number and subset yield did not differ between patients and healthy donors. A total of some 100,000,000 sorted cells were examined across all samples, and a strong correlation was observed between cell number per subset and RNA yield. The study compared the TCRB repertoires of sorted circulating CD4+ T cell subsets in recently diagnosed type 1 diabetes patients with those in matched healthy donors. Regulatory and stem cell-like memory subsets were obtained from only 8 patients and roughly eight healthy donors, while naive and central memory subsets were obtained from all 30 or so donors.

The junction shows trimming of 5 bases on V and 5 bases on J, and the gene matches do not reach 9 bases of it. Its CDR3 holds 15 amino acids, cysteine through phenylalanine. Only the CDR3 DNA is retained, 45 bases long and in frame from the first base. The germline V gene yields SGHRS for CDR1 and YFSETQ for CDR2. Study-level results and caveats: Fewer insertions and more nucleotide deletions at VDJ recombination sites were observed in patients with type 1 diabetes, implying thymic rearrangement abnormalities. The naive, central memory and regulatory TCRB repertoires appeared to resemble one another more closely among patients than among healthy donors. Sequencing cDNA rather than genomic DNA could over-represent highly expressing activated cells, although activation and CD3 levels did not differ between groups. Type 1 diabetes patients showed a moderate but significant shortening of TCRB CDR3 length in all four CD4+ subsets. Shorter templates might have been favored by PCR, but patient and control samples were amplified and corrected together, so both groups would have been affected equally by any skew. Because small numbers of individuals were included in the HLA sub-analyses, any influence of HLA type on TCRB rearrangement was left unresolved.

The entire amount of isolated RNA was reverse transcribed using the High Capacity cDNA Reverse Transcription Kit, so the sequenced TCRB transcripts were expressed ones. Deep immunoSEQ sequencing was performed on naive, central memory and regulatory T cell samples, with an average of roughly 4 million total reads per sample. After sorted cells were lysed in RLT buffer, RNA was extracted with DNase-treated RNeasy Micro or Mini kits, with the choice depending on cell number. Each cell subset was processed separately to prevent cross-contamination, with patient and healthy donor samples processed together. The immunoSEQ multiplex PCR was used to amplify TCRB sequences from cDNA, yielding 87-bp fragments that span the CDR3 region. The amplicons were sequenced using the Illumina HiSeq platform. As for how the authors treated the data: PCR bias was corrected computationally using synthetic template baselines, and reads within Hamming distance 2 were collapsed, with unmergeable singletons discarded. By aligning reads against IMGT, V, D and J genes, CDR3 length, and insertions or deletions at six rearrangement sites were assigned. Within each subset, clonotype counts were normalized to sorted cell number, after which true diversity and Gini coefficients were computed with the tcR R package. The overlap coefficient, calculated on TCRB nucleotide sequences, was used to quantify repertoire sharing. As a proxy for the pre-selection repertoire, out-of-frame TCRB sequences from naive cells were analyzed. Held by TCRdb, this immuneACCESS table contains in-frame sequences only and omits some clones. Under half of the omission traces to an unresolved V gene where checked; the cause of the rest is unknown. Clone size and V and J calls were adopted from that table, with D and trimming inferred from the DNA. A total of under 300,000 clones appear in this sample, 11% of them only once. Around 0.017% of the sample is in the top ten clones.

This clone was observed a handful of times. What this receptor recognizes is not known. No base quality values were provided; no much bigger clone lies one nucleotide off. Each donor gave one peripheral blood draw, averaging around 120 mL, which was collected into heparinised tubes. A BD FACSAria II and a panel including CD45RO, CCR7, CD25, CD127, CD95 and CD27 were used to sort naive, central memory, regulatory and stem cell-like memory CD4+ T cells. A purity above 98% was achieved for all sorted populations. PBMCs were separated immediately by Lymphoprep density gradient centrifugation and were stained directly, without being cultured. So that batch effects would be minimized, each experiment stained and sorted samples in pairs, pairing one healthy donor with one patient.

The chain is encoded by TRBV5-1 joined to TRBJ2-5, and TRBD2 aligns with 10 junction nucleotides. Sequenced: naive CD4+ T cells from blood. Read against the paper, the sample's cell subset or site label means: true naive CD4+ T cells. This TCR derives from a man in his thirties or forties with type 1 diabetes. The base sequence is TGCGCCAGCAGTCCATCTAGCGGGGGCGGGGAGACCCAGTACTTC. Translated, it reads CASSPSSGGGETQYF.